This T cell receptor beta chain was sequenced for a study of identical twins. The study's findings and limits: The study found excess low generation probability among twin-shared out-of-frame alpha sequences.

Everyone who donated was a healthy Caucasian. TCRdb redid the calling of the 5' RACE reads with MiXCR, one entry per CDR3 protein. This table holds 210,000 or so distinct CDR3 sequences, around 8.1% found once. From germline, CDR1 is SNHLY and CDR2 FYNNEI. Trimming took 8 bases from V and 6 from J, leaving 6 bases between them. CDR3 length: 10 residues. This clonotype was recorded at least ten times. No antigen is known for it. The same data also contributed to another study, on yellow fever vaccine responses in identical twins.

The sample taken for sequencing was memory (CD45RO+) T cells sorted from blood. The chain uses TRBV2 and TRBJ2-3; D possibly corresponds to TRBD2 (6 bases). The source of this sequence is a woman younger than 35 in good health. CDR3 in amino acids: CASGRDTQYF. DNA for the CDR3: TGTGCCAGCGGGAGGGATACGCAGTATTTT.